A single sample gave rise to the 15 T cell receptor beta chains below, sequenced in a study of blood T cell repertoires in COVID-19. Clones were read by immunoSEQ multiplex PCR, and TCRdb kept only the in-frame ones, dropping some. The sample has approximately 69,000 clones; 90% are singletons. The material sequenced was peripheral blood. Receptors were obtained from a man aged 50-60 years with acute or convalescent COVID-19.

The V and J genes are TRBV11-2 and TRBJ2-1, with 10 bases aligning to TRBD2. The V and J ends lost 4 bases and 1 base, in that order; junction bases with no gene match: 1. Germline CDR1 is SGHAT and CDR2 is FQNNGV. CDR3 size: 15 residues. The CDR3 sequence is CASSSAGGSYNEQFF. In nucleotides, the CDR3 is TGTGCCAGCAGCTCAGCGGGAGGGTCCTACAATGAGCAGTTCTTC.

The chain joins TRBV30 to TRBJ2-2, with a possible D match to TRBD1 (5 bases). From germline, CDR1 is GTSNPN and CDR2 SVGIG (reference sequence). The ends were cut back, 5 bases at V and 0 bases at J, with 13 bases in the middle. CDR3 length: 15 residues. The CDR3 DNA reads TGTGCCTGGCTGATGGGGCACTCGAACACCGGGGAGCTGTTTTTT. It is translated as CAWLMGHSNTGELFF.

This chain connects TRBV30 to TRBJ2-7; 12 nucleotides match TRBD1. Germline loops: CDR1 GTSNPN, CDR2 SVGIG (reference sequence). The CDR3 has 12 amino acids. CDR3 in amino acids: CAMGQGAGEQYF. The DNA for the CDR3 is TGTGCAATGGGACAGGGGGCGGGGGAGCAGTACTTC.

The CDR3 here is CASTPTGGVAGASNEQFF. The CDR3 nucleotides read TGTGCCAGCACCCCGACAGGGGGGGTAGCGGGAGCGTCGAATGAGCAGTTCTTC. The chain carries TRBV25-1 and TRBJ2-1, with D perhaps assigned TRBD1 or TRBD2 (9 bases each). V gave up 7 bases and J gave up 7 bases, with 29 bases separating them. Germline CDR1 is MGHDK and CDR2 is SYGVNS. This CDR3 region has 18 residues.

The chain joins TRBV20-1 to TRBJ1-5; D ambiguous. The length of the CDR3 is 12 residues. V was cut by 3 bases and J by 1 base, with 4 bases left in between. Germline CDR1 DFQATT, CDR2 SNEGSKA (reference sequence). The chain's CDR3 is CSASPSNQPQHF. CDR3 nucleotide sequence: TGCAGTGCTAGTCCGAGCAATCAGCCCCAGCATTTT.

This clone showed up just once. The chain uses TRBV7-9 and TRBJ2-7, with a weak D call TRBD2 (6 bases). Per the germline V gene, CDR1 is SEHNR and CDR2 is FQNEAQ (reference sequence). Trimming took 9 bases from V and 2 from J, leaving 11 bases between them. This CDR3 has 12 residues. CDR3 in DNA: TGTGCCAGTGGCAGGGAGGCCTACGAGCAGTACTTC. It yields the protein CASGREAYEQYF.

V is TRBV19 and J is TRBJ1-5, with 10 bases aligning to TRBD1. The CDR3 length is 15 residues. Trimming took 6 bases from V and 2 from J; bases not matched to a gene: 4. Germline values: CDR1 LNHDA, CDR2 SQIVND (reference sequence). The CDR3 region has the DNA TGTGCCAGTAGACAGACAGGGGGCGGCAATCAGCCCCAGCATTTT. Protein sequence: CASRQTGGGNQPQHF.

V is TRBV7-2 and J is TRBJ2-1, with 9 bases matching TRBD1. This CDR3 spans 15 amino acids. The V gene's germline CDR1 is SGHTA and CDR2 FQGNSA. With V trimmed by 4 bases and J by 9 bases, 10 bases remained unmatched. In DNA, the CDR3 is TGTGCCAGCAGCTCACCCGGGACAGGGTTTGGTGAGCAGTTCTTC. Translating it yields CASSSPGTGFGEQFF.

The V and J genes are TRBV5-1 and TRBJ2-2; D is undetermined. The V end was cut by 0 bases, the J end by 6 bases, with 9 bases between. The CDR3 extends over 14 amino acids. CDR1 SGHRS and CDR2 YFSETQ come from the germline V gene. The CDR3 reads CASSLEIVSGELFF. CDR3 nucleotides: TGCGCCAGCAGCTTGGAAATCGTATCCGGGGAGCTGTTTTTT.

The J gene is TRBJ1-3, the V gene TRBV11-3, with no clear D. Deletions cut 3 bases from V and 0 bases from J, with 6 bases between. Germline V CDR1 and CDR2: SGHNT, YENEEA. CDR3 size: 14 residues. Here the CDR3 DNA reads TGTGCCAGCAGCTTCGGGGTCTCTGGAAACACCATATATTTT. Translating it yields CASSFGVSGNTIYF.

This sequence joins TRBV7-2 and TRBJ1-2; TRBD1 aligns across 9 bases. This CDR3 has 14 residues. J was trimmed by 5 bases and V by 2 bases; bases with no gene match: 3. Germline assignment: CDR1 SGHTA and CDR2 FQGNSA. The CDR3 nucleotides are TGTGCCAGCAGCTTAAGGGGACAGGGATATGGCTACACCTTC. This sequence encodes CASSLRGQGYGYTF.

J is TRBJ1-4 and V is TRBV18; 7 bases fit TRBD1. The CDR3 length is 15 residues. The germline gives CDR1 KGHSH, CDR2 LQKENI. V was clipped by 3 bases and J by 2 bases; unmatched bases: 3. CDR3 region: CASSPMTGTNEKLFF. Here the CDR3 DNA reads TGTGCCAGCTCACCGATGACAGGGACTAATGAAAAACTGTTTTTT.

J is TRBJ2-4 and V is TRBV21-1; TRBD1, the table's D call, lacks a check against the DNA. TRBV21-1 is a documented pseudogene. The CDR3 consists of 19 residues. CDR3 protein: CASSLPFGTGEKAKNIQYF. CDR3 bases: TGTGCCAGCAGCCTGCCTTTCGGGACAGGGGAGAAGGCCAAAAACATTCAGTACTTC.

The genes are TRBV30 and TRBJ2-7; 9 nucleotides match TRBD2. CDR3 length equals 13 residues. CDR1 is GTSNPN, CDR2 SVGIG, per germline (reference sequence). Trimming removed 4 bases from V and 3 bases from J; junction bases left unmatched: 4. CDR3 residues: CAWTTSGYYEQYF. In nucleotides, the CDR3 is TGTGCCTGGACGACTAGCGGATACTACGAGCAGTACTTC.

The chain combines TRBV19 with TRBJ1-1; D is ambiguous. V gave up 4 bases and J gave up 1 base, with 7 bases separating them. Germline V gene data show CDR1 as LNHDA and CDR2 as SQIVND (reference sequence). The CDR3 covers 13 residues. The CDR3 sequence is CASSRRENTEAFF. The DNA of the CDR3 is TGTGCCAGTAGTAGACGGGAGAACACTGAAGCTTTCTTT.